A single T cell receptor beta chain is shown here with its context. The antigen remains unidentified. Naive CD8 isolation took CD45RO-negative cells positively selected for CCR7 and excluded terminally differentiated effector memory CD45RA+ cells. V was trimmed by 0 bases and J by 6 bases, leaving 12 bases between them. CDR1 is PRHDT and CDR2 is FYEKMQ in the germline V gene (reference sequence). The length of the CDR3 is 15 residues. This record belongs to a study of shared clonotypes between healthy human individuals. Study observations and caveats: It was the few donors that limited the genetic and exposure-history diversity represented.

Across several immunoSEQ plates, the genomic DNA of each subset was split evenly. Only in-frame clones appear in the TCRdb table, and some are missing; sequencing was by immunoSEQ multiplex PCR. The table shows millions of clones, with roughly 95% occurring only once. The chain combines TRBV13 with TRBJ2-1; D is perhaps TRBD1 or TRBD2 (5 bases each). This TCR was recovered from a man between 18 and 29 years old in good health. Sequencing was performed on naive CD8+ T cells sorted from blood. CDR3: CASSLGWDPGNEQFF. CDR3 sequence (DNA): TGTGCCAGCAGCTTAGGTTGGGACCCGGGCAATGAGCAGTTCTTC.